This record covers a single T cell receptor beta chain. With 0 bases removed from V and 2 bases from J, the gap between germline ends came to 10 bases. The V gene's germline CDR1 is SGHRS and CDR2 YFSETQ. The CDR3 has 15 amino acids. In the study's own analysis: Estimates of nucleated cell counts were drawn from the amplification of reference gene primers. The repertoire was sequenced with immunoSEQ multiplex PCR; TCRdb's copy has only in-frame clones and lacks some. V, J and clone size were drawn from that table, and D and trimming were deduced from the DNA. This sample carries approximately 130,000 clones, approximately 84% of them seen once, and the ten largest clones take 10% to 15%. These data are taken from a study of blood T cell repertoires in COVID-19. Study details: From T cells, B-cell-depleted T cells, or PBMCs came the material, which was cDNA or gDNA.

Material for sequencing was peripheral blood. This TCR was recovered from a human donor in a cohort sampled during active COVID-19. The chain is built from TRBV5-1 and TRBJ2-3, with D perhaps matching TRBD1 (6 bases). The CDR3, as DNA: TGCGCCAGCAGCTTGGAGGACAGATTCACAGATACGCAGTATTTT. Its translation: CASSLEDRFTDTQYF.